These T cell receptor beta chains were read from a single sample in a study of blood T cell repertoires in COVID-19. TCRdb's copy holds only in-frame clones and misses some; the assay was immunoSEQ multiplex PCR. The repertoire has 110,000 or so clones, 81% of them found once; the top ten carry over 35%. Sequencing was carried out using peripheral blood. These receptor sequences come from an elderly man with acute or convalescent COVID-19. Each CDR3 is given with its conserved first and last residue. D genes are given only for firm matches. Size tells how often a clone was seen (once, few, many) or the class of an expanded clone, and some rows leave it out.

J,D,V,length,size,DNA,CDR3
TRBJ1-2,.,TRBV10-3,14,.,TGTGCCATCAGTGAGAGGGACACCAGCTATGGCTACACCTTC,CAISERDTSYGYTF
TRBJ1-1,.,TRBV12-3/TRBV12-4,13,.,TGTGCCAGCAGTTTAAGTTTACGGACTGAAGCTTTCTTT,CASSLSLRTEAFF
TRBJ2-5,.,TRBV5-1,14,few,TGCGCCAGCAGCTTGAGAGGCAAACAAGAGACCCAGTACTTC,CASSLRGKQETQYF
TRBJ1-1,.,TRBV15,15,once,TGTGCCACCAGCAGAGGGGGGGTTATGAACACTGAAGCTTTCTTT,CATSRGGVMNTEAFF
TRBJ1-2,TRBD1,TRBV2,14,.,TGTGCCAGCAGTGCTGACAGGGTCAACTATGGCTACACCTTC,CASSADRVNYGYTF
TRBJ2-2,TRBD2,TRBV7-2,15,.,TGTGCCAGCAGCTTAATGACTAGCGCGGCCGGGGAGCTGTTTTTT,CASSLMTSAAGELFF
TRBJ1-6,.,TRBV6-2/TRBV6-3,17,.,TGTGCCAGCAGTTATAGGGATGCCGGGGTAGCCAATTCACCCCTCCACTTT,CASSYRDAGVANSPLHF
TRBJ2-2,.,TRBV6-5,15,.,TGTGCCAGCAGTTACGACAATTCGAACACCGGGGAGCTGTTTTTT,CASSYDNSNTGELFF
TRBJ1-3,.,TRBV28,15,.,TGTGCCAGCAGGGCGGGTACTTTCCCTGGAAACACCATATATTTT,CASRAGTFPGNTIYF
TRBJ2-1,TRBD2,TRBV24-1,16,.,TGTGCCACCAGTGCGACTAGCGGGACCCACTACAATGAGCAGTTCTTC,CATSATSGTHYNEQFF
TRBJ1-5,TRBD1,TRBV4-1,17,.,TGCGCCAGCAGCCAAAATACAGGGGTCCTAAGCAATCAGCCCCAGCATTTT,CASSQNTGVLSNQPQHF
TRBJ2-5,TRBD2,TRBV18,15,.,TGTGCCAGCTCACCCCCGGTGGACGGGAGGCAGACCCAGTACTTC,CASSPPVDGRQTQYF
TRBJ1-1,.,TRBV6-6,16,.,TGTGCCAGCAGTTTCCAACTCTCCCTCGGGAACACTGAAGCTTTCTTT,CASSFQLSLGNTEAFF
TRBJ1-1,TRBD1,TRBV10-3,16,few,TGTGCCATCAGTGTTCTACCGGGACAGGTGAACACTGAAGCTTTCTTT,CAISVLPGQVNTEAFF
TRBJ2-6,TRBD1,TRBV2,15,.,TGTGCCAGCAGTTCGGACAGGACTGGGGCCAACGTCCTGACTTTC,CASSSDRTGANVLTF
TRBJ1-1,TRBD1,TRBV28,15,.,TGTGCCAGCAGCCCCAACAGGGGAAAGAACACTGAAGCTTTCTTT,CASSPNRGKNTEAFF
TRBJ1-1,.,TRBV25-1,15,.,TGTGCCAGCAGTGAATCGGGGTTGAGGTACACTGAAGCTTTCTTT,CASSESGLRYTEAFF
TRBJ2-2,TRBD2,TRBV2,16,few,TGTGCCAGTCACGCTGGACTAGCGGGGAAGACCGGGGAGCTGTTTTTT,CASHAGLAGKTGELFF
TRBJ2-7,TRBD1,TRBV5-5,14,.,TGTGCCAGCAGCCATGCGACAGGGCGCTACGAGCAGTACTTC,CASSHATGRYEQYF
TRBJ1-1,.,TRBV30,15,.,TGTGCCTGGAAGGGGGAAAAAACGGGCGGCACTGAAGCTTTCTTT,CAWKGEKTGGTEAFF
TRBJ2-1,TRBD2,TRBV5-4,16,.,TGTGCCAGCTCGGAACGGCGGGAGGGCCTGTCGGTTGAGCAGTTCTTC,CASSERREGLSVEQFF
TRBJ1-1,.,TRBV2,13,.,TGTGCCAGCAGTGCCGGGACAAACACTGAAGCTTTCTTT,CASSAGTNTEAFF